Below, one T cell receptor beta chain is given with its context. With random hexamers, 0.5 to 1 ug RNA was reverse transcribed. Using its own MiXCR run on the immunoSEQ multiplex PCR reads, TCRdb lists one record per CDR3 protein. The sample has 150,000 to 200,000 distinct CDR3 sequences; about 94% are singletons. The germline V and J ends were trimmed by 6 bases and 3 bases, with 20 bases remaining between them. This CDR3 has 17 residues. The data originate from a study of CD8 T cells in Susac syndrome. The chain carries TRBV23-1 and TRBJ1-4; perhaps TRBD1 as D (6 bases). TRBV23-1 is filed as an ORF, its function uncertain. Material for sequencing was CD4+ T cells from PBMCs. The source is a human donor with Susac syndrome. CDR3 sequence (DNA): TGCGCCAGCAGGGGAGCCCGGGGGCGCACGGCTAATGAAAAACTGTTTTTT. Encoded protein: CASRGARGRTANEKLFF.